This T cell receptor beta chain comes out of a study of somatic mutations in cytotoxic T cells in rheumatoid arthritis (dated by TCRdb to 2016 to 2017). In terms of the full investigation: Peripheral blood (approximately 30 ml EDTA) was collected from patients immediately after diagnosis and before any treatment began. Some V beta antibody-stained T-cell populations were flow-sorted on a FACSAria II or Sony SH800 at nearly 100% purity, and sorted V beta1+ cells also underwent TCRB sequencing. Whether expanded CD8+ T-cell clones in untreated, newly diagnosed rheumatoid arthritis carry somatic mutations was the study question, and clonality was characterized with TCRB deep sequencing. A total of around 65 rheumatoid arthritis patients and more than 15 healthy controls underwent TCRB deep sequencing. Patient and control groups had essentially identical median ages.

Flow cytometry confirmed the purity of CD4+ and CD8+ cells that had been isolated by positive magnetic bead selection on an AutoMACS. A TCR V beta antibody panel was used in flow cytometry to screen first for clonal expansions, which were then characterized by TCRB deep sequencing of sorted CD8+ fractions. Peripheral blood mononuclear cells were obtained using density gradient separation with Ficoll-Paque PLUS. Using Nucleospin Tissue or Tissue XS kits, DNA was extracted from CD4-enriched, CD8-enriched or PBMC samples, with quantification by a Qubit 2.0 fluorometer. CDR1 and CDR2, looked up from the germline V gene, are SGHRS and YFSETQ. Ends trimmed: V by 5 bases, J by 2 bases; bases unmatched to a gene: 19. From the cysteine through the phenylalanine, the CDR3 covers 19 amino acids. Only the CDR3 part of the read is kept: 57 bases, read in frame from the first base. On the study overall, not on this receptor specifically: CD8+ T-cell clonality did not differ significantly between rheumatoid arthritis patients and age-matched healthy controls. The antigen targets of the expanded CD8+ clones were unknown, and absence from virus-specific databases did not rule out viral specificity. The finding that TRBV07 was slightly underrepresented in patients was left unadjusted for multiple comparisons. In patients, CD8+ clonality rose with age (Spearman r ≈ 0.49), which was not the case in healthy controls. In 8 of 65 patients the largest CD8+ clone exceeded 20% of CD8+ cells, and several identical CD8+ TCRB sequences were shared between blood and synovial fluid.

Genomic DNA underwent TCRB CDR3 sequencing using the immunoSEQ assay. Under the source paper's analysis protocol: Only a few patient CD8+ clones larger than 1% matched published virus-specific TCRB sequences when compared against them. Only productive TCRB rearrangements were included in the analyses. Defining a clone by its unique TCRB CDR3 sequence, the study calculated clonality as a productive clonality index derived from Shannon entropy. The template counts of each clone relative to the total templates per sample were used to calculate repertoire overlap between two samples. A correlation with a Spearman r of roughly 0.61 was found between V-gene usage by flow cytometry and V-gene usage by TCRB sequencing. In its TCRdb copy, this immuneACCESS table keeps in-frame sequences only and misses some clones. Where compared with another copy, unresolved V genes explain less than half of these, and the others have no known cause. That table gives V, J and clone size, and the DNA gave D and trimming. The sample table holds roughly 23,000 clones, of which 75% to 80% were seen once. The top ten hold approximately 11% of the sample.

Remarks on this clone: What antigen it recognizes has not been identified. Base qualities are not recorded, but no much larger clone differs from it by a single base.

The TCR sequence derives from an adult with rheumatoid arthritis. Material: CD8+ T cells sorted from blood. Recombination linked TRBV5-1 to TRBJ2-5, with TRBD2 matching 9 junction bases. The bases are TGCGCCAGCAGTCCGTTTATGGTGGGTAGCGGGGGTCTACAAGAGACCCAGTACTTC. Translation gives CASSPFMVGSGGLQETQYF.